This T cell receptor beta chain was observed in a study of OX40 agonist ivuxolimab in advanced cancers. Study in general: Ivuxolimab, which is an agonistic anti-OX40 (CD134) antibody, was administered to the patients. Across the patients, intravenous ivuxolimab was delivered every 2 weeks at 0.01 to 10 mg/kg. At around 83% male, the cohort had a mean age of around 56 years, ranging from about 23 to 79.

Study-level results: Antigen specificity of clonally expanded peripheral T cells was not established.

A word on this clone: The antigen remains unidentified.

The table came from immunoSEQ multiplex PCR; TCRdb's copy has only in-frame clones and leaves some out. The repertoire holds around 84,000 clones, with approximately 84% as singletons. V was cut by 4 bases and J by 1 base, with 13 bases left in between. The CDR3 has 15 amino acids. In germline, CDR1 is SGHVS, CDR2 FNYEAQ. The sequence derives from an adult with an advanced solid tumor such as melanoma, head and neck, liver or kidney cancer. The source material was CD4+ or CD8+ T cells sorted from blood, sampled in a trial of the OX40 agonist ivuxolimab. The chain carries TRBV7-6 and TRBJ1-1; no clear D. DNA for the CDR3: TGTGCCAGCAGCTCTGGGGTCGTTGGGAACACTGAAGCTTTCTTT. Translation gives CASSSGVVGNTEAFF.